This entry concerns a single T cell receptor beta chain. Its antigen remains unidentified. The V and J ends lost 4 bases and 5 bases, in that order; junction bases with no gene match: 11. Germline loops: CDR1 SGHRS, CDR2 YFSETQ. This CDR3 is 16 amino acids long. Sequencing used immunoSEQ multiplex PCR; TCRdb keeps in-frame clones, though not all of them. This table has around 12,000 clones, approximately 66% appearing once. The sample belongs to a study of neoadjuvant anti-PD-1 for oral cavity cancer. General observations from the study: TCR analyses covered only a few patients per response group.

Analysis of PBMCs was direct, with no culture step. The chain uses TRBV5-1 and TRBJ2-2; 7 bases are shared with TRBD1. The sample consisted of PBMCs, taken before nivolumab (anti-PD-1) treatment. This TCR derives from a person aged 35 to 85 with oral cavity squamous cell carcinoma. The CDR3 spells CASSTSTGQGTGELFF. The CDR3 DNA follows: TGCGCCAGCAGCACCTCGACAGGGCAGGGGACCGGGGAGCTGTTTTTT.